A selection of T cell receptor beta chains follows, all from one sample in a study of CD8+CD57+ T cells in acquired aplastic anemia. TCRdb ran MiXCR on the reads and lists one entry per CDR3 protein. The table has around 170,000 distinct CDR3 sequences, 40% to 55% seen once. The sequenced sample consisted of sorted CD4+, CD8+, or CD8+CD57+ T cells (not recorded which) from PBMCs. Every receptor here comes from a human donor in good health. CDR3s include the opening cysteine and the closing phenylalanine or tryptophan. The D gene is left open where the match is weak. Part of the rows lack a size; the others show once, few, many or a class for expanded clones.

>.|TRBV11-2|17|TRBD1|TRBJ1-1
CASSPAARDRGRTEAFF
TGTGCCAGCAGCCCCGCCGCCCGGGACAGGGGTCGCACTGAAGCTTTCTTT
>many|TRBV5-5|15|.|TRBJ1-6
CASSTGTLDNSPLHF
TGTGCCAGCAGCACCGGGACACTAGATAATTCACCCCTCCACTTT
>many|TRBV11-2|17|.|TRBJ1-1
CASSLVKARMAEQKAFF
TGTGCCAGCAGCTTAGTGAAGGCTCGAATGGCCGAGCAGAAAGCTTTCTTT
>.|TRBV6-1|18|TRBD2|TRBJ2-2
CASTLGLGLAGGIGELFF
TGTGCCAGCACCCTAGGACTCGGACTAGCGGGAGGGATCGGGGAGCTGTTTTTT
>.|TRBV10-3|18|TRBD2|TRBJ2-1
CAISDWTATSGVGNEQFF
TGTGCCATCAGTGACTGGACTGCGACTAGCGGGGTAGGCAATGAGCAGTTCTTC
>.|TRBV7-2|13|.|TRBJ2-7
CASSTRDGYEQYF
TGTGCCAGCAGCACACGGGACGGGTACGAGCAGTACTTC
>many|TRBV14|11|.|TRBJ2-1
CASSIRHEQFF
TGTGCCAGCAGCATCCGCCATGAGCAGTTCTTC
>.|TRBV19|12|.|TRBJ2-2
CAIIGNTGELFF
TGTGCCATCATCGGGAACACCGGGGAGCTGTTTTTT
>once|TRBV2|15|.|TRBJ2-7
CASSLQTSSGYEQYF
TGTGCCAGCAGTCTCCAGACTAGTTCTGGCTACGAGCAGTACTTC
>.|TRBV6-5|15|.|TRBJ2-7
CASSYSQGAPYEQYF
TGTGCCAGCAGTTACTCACAAGGGGCACCCTACGAGCAGTACTTC
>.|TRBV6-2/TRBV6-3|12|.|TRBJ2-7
CASSYRPYEQYF
TGTGCCAGCAGTTACCGGCCTTACGAGCAGTACTTC
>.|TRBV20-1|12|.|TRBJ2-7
CSARERSYEQYF
TGCAGTGCAAGGGAACGGTCCTACGAGCAGTACTTC
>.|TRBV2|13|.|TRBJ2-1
CASKPESYNEQFF
TGTGCCAGCAAGCCTGAATCCTACAATGAGCAGTTCTTC
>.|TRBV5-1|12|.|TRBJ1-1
CASKEGGTEAFF
TGCGCCAGCAAAGAGGGCGGAACTGAAGCTTTCTTT
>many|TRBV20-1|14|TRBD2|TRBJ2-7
CSAKRTRPSYEQYF
TGCAGTGCTAAAAGGACTAGACCCTCCTACGAGCAGTACTTC
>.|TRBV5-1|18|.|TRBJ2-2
CASSSPLDETANTGELFF
TGCGCCAGCAGCTCACCCCTCGACGAGACCGCGAACACCGGGGAGCTGTTTTTT
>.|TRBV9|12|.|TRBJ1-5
CAILPSGAPGHF
TGTGCCATACTACCATCAGGGGCCCCTGGGCATTTT
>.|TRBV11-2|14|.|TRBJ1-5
CASSQTGSNQPQHF
TGTGCCAGCAGCCAGACAGGTAGCAATCAGCCCCAGCATTTT
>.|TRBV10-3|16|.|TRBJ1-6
CAISESEASRGSPLHF
TGTGCCATCAGTGAGTCTGAGGCTTCCCGGGGCTCACCCCTCCACTTT
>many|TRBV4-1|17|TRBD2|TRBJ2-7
CASSQPLRGRSVYEQYF
TGCGCCAGCAGCCAACCGCTGCGGGGGAGATCCGTCTACGAGCAGTACTTC
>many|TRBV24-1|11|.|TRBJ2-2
CATSRGGELFF
TGTGCCACCTCCCGGGGGGGGGAGCTGTTTTTT
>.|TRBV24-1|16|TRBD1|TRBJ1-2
CATSDHTGGRGYGYTF
TGTGCCACCAGTGACCACACAGGGGGCCGAGGCTATGGCTACACCTTC
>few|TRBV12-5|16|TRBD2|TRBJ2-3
CASGLSLAGETDTQYF
TGTGCTAGTGGTTTGTCCCTAGCGGGAGAGACAGATACGCAGTATTTT
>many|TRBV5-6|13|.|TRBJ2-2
CASRFFTTGELFF
TGTGCCAGCAGGTTCTTCACCACCGGGGAGCTGTTTTTT
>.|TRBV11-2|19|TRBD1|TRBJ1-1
CASSLVPGQGAKRGTEAFF
TGTGCCAGCAGCTTAGTACCGGGACAGGGGGCTAAGCGTGGCACTGAAGCTTTCTTT
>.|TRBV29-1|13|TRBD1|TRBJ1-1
CSVDDRGGTEAFF
TGCAGCGTCGACGACAGGGGCGGCACTGAAGCTTTCTTT
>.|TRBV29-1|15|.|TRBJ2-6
CSVEIAGTGANVLTF
TGCAGCGTTGAAATAGCCGGGACTGGGGCCAACGTCCTGACTTTC
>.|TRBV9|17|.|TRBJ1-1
CASSVPLRTDTNTEAFF
TGTGCCAGCAGCGTACCATTAAGAACAGACACGAACACTGAAGCTTTCTTT
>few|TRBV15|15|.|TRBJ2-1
CATSRDGAFYTEQFF
TGTGCCACCAGCAGAGACGGGGCATTCTACACTGAGCAGTTCTTC
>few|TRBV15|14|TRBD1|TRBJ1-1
CATSRATGDPEAFF
TGTGCCACCAGCAGAGCAACAGGGGACCCTGAAGCTTTCTTT
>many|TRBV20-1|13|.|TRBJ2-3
CSASGGSTDTQYF
TGCAGTGCTAGTGGGGGGAGTACAGATACGCAGTATTTT
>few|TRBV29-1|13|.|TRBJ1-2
CSVELVGGYGYTF
TGCAGCGTTGAATTAGTCGGAGGCTATGGCTACACCTTC
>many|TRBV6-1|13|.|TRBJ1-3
CASRPIRLDTIYF
TGTGCCAGCAGACCCATTAGGTTGGACACCATATATTTT
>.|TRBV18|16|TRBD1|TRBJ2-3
CASSGPGQESTDTQYF
TGTGCCAGCTCAGGACCGGGACAGGAGAGCACAGATACGCAGTATTTT
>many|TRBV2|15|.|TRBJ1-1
CASSDPGTENTEAFF
TGTGCCAGCAGCGATCCCGGGACGGAGAACACTGAAGCTTTCTTT
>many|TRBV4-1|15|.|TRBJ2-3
CASSQRRALDGTQYF
TGCGCCAGCAGCCAAAGGAGGGCCCTAGATGGTACGCAGTATTTT